This T cell receptor (beta chain) stems from a study of immune heterogeneity within non-small cell lung tumors. Study-wide findings and caveats: Clonality of local T cells correlated moderately but significantly with local tumor mutational burden (R about 0.34). Each patient largely had their own distinct set of high-frequency T-cell receptor beta clonotypes. Within each patient, tumor sites shared identical dominant CDR3 beta clonotypes and also held site-unique high-frequency clones.

Amplification of the TCR beta CDR3 was achieved through multiplex PCR with 32 V and 13 J primers. TCRdb re-called the multiplex PCR reads with MiXCR, one entry per CDR3 protein. The data show under 3,500 distinct CDR3 sequences, 17% seen once. This clonotype counts as medium-sized. Its target is not known. At 550 to 600 ng per sample, bulk tumor genomic DNA provided the template. Widely spaced biopsies, several per primary tumor, were obtained at surgery. Patients had untreated, newly diagnosed non-small cell lung cancer and underwent curative surgery. CDR3 length equals 14 residues. CDR1 and CDR2 (germline): MNHEY, SMNVEV (reference sequence). V shed 5 bases and J shed 4 bases, with 12 bases lying between them.

This clonotype was obtained from a man over 45 with non-small cell lung cancer. Sequencing was carried out using lung tumor tissue. The chain links TRBV27 to TRBJ1-3; D possibly corresponds to TRBD1 (6 bases). The CDR3 nucleotides are TGTGCCAGCAGTGCTCAGGGGAGAGGAAACACCATATATTTT. Translation: CASSAQGRGNTIYF.